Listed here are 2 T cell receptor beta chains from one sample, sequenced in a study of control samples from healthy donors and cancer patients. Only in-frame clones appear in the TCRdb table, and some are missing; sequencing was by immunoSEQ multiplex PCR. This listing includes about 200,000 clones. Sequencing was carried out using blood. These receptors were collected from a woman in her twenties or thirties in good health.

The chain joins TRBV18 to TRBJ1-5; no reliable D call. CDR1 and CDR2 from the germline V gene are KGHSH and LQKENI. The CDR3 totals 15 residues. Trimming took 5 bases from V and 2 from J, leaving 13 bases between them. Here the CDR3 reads CASSYDGYRNQPQHF. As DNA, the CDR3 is TGTGCCAGCTCATACGACGGCTATCGCAATCAGCCCCAGCATTTT.

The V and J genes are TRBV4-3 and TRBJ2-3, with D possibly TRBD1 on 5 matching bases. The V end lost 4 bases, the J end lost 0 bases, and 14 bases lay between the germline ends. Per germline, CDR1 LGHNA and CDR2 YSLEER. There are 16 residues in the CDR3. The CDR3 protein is CASSRARQTSTDTQYF. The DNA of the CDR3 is TGCGCCAGCAGCCGGGCAAGACAGACAAGCACAGATACGCAGTATTTT.